Shown below are 19 T cell receptor beta chains from a single sample sequenced in a study of CD8 T cells in ankylosing spondylitis. In TCRdb, the 5' RACE reads were re-called with MiXCR into one record per CDR3 protein. The repertoire holds about 160,000 distinct CDR3 sequences, with under 55% as singletons. Input material: synovial fluid, either unsorted or a sorted T cell fraction (not recorded which). The receptors were gathered from a male donor with ankylosing spondylitis.

J is TRBJ2-3 and V is TRBV11-1, with 12 bases lining up with TRBD1. V trimming: 5 bases; J trimming: 14 bases; junction bases outside the gene matches: 11. The germline V gene has CDR1 SGHAT and CDR2 FQDESV (reference sequence). This CDR3 has 14 residues. The DNA for the CDR3 is TGTGCCAGCAGCCTCCCGGGACAGGGGGCCGGGGTGTATTTT. It yields the protein CASSLPGQGAGVYF. Together with reference TRBV11-1 and TRBJ2-3, the CDR3 gives the full variable domain: EAEVAQSPRYKITEKSQAVAFWCDPISGHATLYWYRQILGQGPELLVQFQDESVVDDSQLPKDRFSAERLKGVDSTLKIQPAELGDSAMYLCASSLPGQGAGVYFGPGTRLTVL.

V usage is TRBV11-1 and J usage is TRBJ2-1; D gene unclear. The CDR3 has 12 amino acids. V was clipped by 6 bases and J by 5 bases, with 8 bases between them. Looked up from germline, CDR1 is SGHAT and CDR2 is FQDESV (reference sequence). The CDR3 is CASSPWDNEQFF. DNA of the CDR3: TGTGCCAGCAGTCCTTGGGACAATGAGCAGTTCTTC.

This clonotype was counted many times. V is TRBV11-2 and J is TRBJ2-3; a possible D gene is TRBD2 (6 bases). Germline V gene data show CDR1 as SGHAT and CDR2 as FQNNGV. CDR3 length: 19 amino acids. V was pared by 4 bases and J by 2 bases, with 25 bases between. The CDR3 loop reads CASSSPVVADTSFTDTQYF. The CDR3 region has the DNA TGTGCCAGCAGCTCTCCCGTGGTAGCGGATACCTCCTTCACAGATACGCAGTATTTT.

This clonotype was seen a handful of times. The genes are TRBV4-1 and TRBJ2-2; a possible D gene is TRBD2 (6 bases). The V end lost 9 bases, the J end lost 3 bases, and 11 bases lay between the germline ends. Germline V gene lookup returns CDR1 MGHRA and CDR2 YSYEKL. The CDR3 loop spans 13 amino acids. The DNA of the CDR3 is TGCGCCAGTCGGGGGATGTACACCGGGGAGCTGTTTTTT. Translation: CASRGMYTGELFF.

The CDR3 DNA reads TGTGCCAGCAGCTCGCCGGGACAGGACTACAATGAGCAGTTCTTC. Its protein product is CASSSPGQDYNEQFF. The chain joins TRBV7-9 to TRBJ2-1; 8 nucleotides align to TRBD1. From germline, CDR1 is SEHNR and CDR2 FQNEAQ (reference sequence). V dropped 4 bases and J dropped 3; count of bases not matched to a gene: 5. The CDR3 has 15 residues. Based on the CDR3 plus reference TRBV7-9 and TRBJ2-1, the full variable domain is DTGVSQNPRHKITKRGQNVTFRCDPISEHNRLYWYRQTLGQGPEFLTYFQNEAQLEKSRLLSDRFSAERPKGSFSTLEIQRTEQGDSAMYLCASSSPGQDYNEQFFGPGTRLTVL.

This clonotype was observed at least ten times. The gene calls are TRBV12-3 or TRBV12-4 and TRBJ1-4; 7 bases are a match to TRBD1. V lost 6 bases, J lost 7 bases, and 11 bases stayed unmatched. The CDR3 totals 15 residues. DNA for the CDR3: TGTGCCAGCAGGGGTGGGGTGACAGGGTTTGAAAAACTGTTTTTT. The encoded protein is CASRGGVTGFEKLFF.

The chain has TRBV15 and TRBJ2-7; TRBD1 matches 9 bases. The CDR3 consists of 15 residues. V was pared by 5 bases and J by 5 bases, with 10 bases of the junction left unmatched. The germline gives CDR1 LNHNV, CDR2 YYDKDF (reference sequence). For the CDR3, the DNA is TGTGCCACCAGCCACAAACAGGGGGCGATGAACGAGCAGTACTTC. Its translation: CATSHKQGAMNEQYF. Using reference TRBV15 and TRBJ2-7 for the parts outside the CDR3, the full variable domain is DAMVIQNPRYQVTQFGKPVTLSCSQTLNHNVMYWYQQKSSQAPKLLFHYYDKDFNNEADTPDNFQSRRPNTSFCFLDIRSPGLGDTAMYLCATSHKQGAMNEQYFGPGTRLTVT.

This clonotype occurred many times. The chain recombines TRBV7-9 with TRBJ2-7; D unresolved. Germline V gives CDR1 SEHNR, CDR2 FQNEAQ (reference sequence). Trimming took off 2 bases at V and 4 bases at J, with 6 bases between the two ends. This CDR3 spans 12 amino acids. The CDR3 region has the DNA TGTGCCAGCAGCTTAATGACTTACGAGCAGTACTTC. Translating it yields CASSLMTYEQYF.

The V call is TRBV5-1, the J call TRBJ2-5; 11 bases map to TRBD2. Germline loops: CDR1 SGHRS, CDR2 YFSETQ. Trimming removed 4 bases from V and 1 base from J; junction bases left unmatched: 6. The CDR3 extends over 16 amino acids. The CDR3 sequence is CASSLRLAGIQETQYF. CDR3 nucleotide sequence: TGCGCCAGCAGCCTCCGACTAGCGGGAATCCAAGAGACCCAGTACTTC.

This chain connects TRBV20-1 to TRBJ1-1; possible D gene TRBD1, 5 bases. Between the trimmed V and J ends, which lost 6 bases and 5 bases, there was a span of 19 bases. This CDR3 contains 14 residues. The germline V gene has CDR1 DFQATT and CDR2 SNEGSKA (reference sequence). The CDR3 loop is CSAPWGGSGTEAFF. CDR3 coding DNA: TGCAGTGCCCCTTGGGGGGGATCAGGGACTGAAGCTTTCTTT.

This sequence joins TRBV7-9 and TRBJ2-2; D call uncertain. Germline V lookup: CDR1 SEHNR, CDR2 FQNEAQ (reference sequence). Deletions cut 4 bases from V and 4 bases from J, with 16 bases between. CDR3 length: 16 residues. The CDR3 protein is CASSSGPTTITGELFF. The CDR3 DNA is TGTGCCAGCAGCTCGGGCCCTACAACAATCACCGGGGAGCTGTTTTTT. Combining the CDR3 with reference TRBV7-9 and TRBJ2-2 gives the whole variable domain DTGVSQNPRHKITKRGQNVTFRCDPISEHNRLYWYRQTLGQGPEFLTYFQNEAQLEKSRLLSDRFSAERPKGSFSTLEIQRTEQGDSAMYLCASSSGPTTITGELFFGEGSRLTVL.

J is TRBJ1-2 and V is TRBV27; D ambiguous. The V end was cut by 3 bases, the J end by 4 bases, with 12 bases between. The CDR3 is 14 amino acids. Germline CDR1 reads MNHEY; CDR2 reads SMNVEV (reference sequence). CDR3 amino acids: CASSLAPVVYGYTF. The CDR3 nucleotides read TGTGCCAGCAGTTTGGCGCCGGTCGTCTATGGCTACACCTTC.

This clonotype was counted only a few times. This chain links TRBV4-1 with TRBJ1-1, with D uncertain. The CDR3 extends over 17 amino acids. Deletions cut 0 bases from V and 0 bases from J, with 14 bases between. Germline values: CDR1 MGHRA, CDR2 YSYEKL. The CDR3 sequence: CASSQDSPGFMNTEAFF. In DNA form, the CDR3 reads TGCGCCAGCAGCCAAGATTCCCCCGGGTTCATGAACACTGAAGCTTTCTTT.

This clonotype was observed many times. V and J are TRBV7-6 and TRBJ2-2; unclear D gene. Per germline, CDR1 SGHVS and CDR2 FNYEAQ. The CDR3 consists of 14 residues. Trimming shortened V by 5 bases and J by 5 bases, and 12 bases separated the two germline ends. Here the CDR3 reads CASSTEFGTGELFF. CDR3 bases: TGTGCCAGCAGCACGGAGTTTGGGACCGGGGAGCTGTTTTTT.

This clonotype has more than one count but fewer than ten. CDR3 sequence reads: CASSSRVDDYGYTF. DNA of the CDR3: TGTGCCAGCAGCAGCAGGGTGGACGACTATGGCTACACCTTC. This sequence joins TRBV6-1 and TRBJ1-2; tentative D call: TRBD1 (5 bases). This CDR3 has 14 residues. CDR1 is MNHNS, CDR2 SASEGT, per germline. Between the trimmed V and J ends, which lost 6 bases and 3 bases, there was a span of 14 bases.

This clonotype was detected only a few times. The rearrangement joins TRBV6-5 to TRBJ1-2, with 9 bases that match TRBD1. This CDR3 has 14 residues. With V trimmed by 0 bases and J by 6 bases, 2 bases remained unmatched. Germline CDR1 reads MNHEY; CDR2 reads SVGAGI. The CDR3 nucleotides read TGTGCCAGCAGTTACTCGGGACAGGGAGATGGCTACACCTTC. It specifies CASSYSGQGDGYTF.

The genes are TRBV5-1 and TRBJ1-2; tentative D call: TRBD1 (5 bases). The CDR3 loop spans 13 amino acids. The germline CDR1 and CDR2 sequences are SGHRS and YFSETQ. The V and J ends lost 2 bases and 6 bases respectively, with 11 bases between them. CDR3 sequence (DNA): TGCGCCAGCAGCTTCCCGGGGCCGGATGGCTACACCTTC. Protein product: CASSFPGPDGYTF.

The rearrangement links TRBV5-1 to TRBJ2-1; D possibly corresponds to TRBD1 (6 bases). Germline values: CDR1 SGHRS, CDR2 YFSETQ. The CDR3 runs to 14 residues. Trimming pared 3 bases from V and 5 bases from J, leaving 12 bases between. CDR3 sequence reads: CASSWGRDDNEQFF. In DNA, the CDR3 is TGCGCCAGCAGCTGGGGGCGAGATGACAATGAGCAGTTCTTC.

This rearrangement joins TRBV10-3 to TRBJ1-1; 8 positions agree with TRBD1. This CDR3 has 15 amino acids. The J segment lost 4 bases and the V segment lost 8 bases, leaving 12 bases of the junction unmatched. Germline lookup yields CDR1 ENHRY and CDR2 SYGVKD. CDR3 nucleotides: TGTGCCATCTCCAGGGGGCGCGGTCGAGGCACTGAAGCTTTCTTT. Translating gives CAISRGRGRGTEAFF.